This TCR beta chain comes out of a study of OX40 agonist ivuxolimab in advanced cancers. Across the study: Three patients got partial responses; one had hepatocellular carcinoma and two had cutaneous melanoma.

Measured with immunoSEQ multiplex PCR; TCRdb has only the in-frame clones, and not every one. The data hold approximately 45,000 clones, with over 75% observed a single time. The CDR3 is 15 residues long. Germline V gene sequence: CDR1 LNHDA, CDR2 SQIVND (reference sequence). V lost 1 base, J lost 0 bases, and 9 bases lay in between. The receptor's source is an adult with an advanced solid tumor such as melanoma, head and neck, liver or kidney cancer. This chain joins TRBV19 and TRBJ1-1; possible D gene TRBD1, 5 bases. Specimen: CD4+ or CD8+ T cells sorted from blood, collected in a trial of the OX40 agonist ivuxolimab. The CDR3 loop reads CASSIGQDMNTEAFF. CDR3 nucleotides: TGTGCCAGTAGTATAGGCCAGGACATGAACACTGAAGCTTTCTTT.